Presented here are 21 T cell receptor beta chains from one specimen sequenced in a study of blood T cell repertoires in COVID-19. Repertoires were generated with immunoSEQ multiplex PCR, while TCRdb's copy carries only in-frame clones and drops some. The data hold around 72,000 clones, with 75% to 90% observed a single time. Sequencing was carried out using peripheral blood. The receptors shown here come from a man in his forties or fifties with active COVID-19.

The rearrangement joins TRBV12-3 or TRBV12-4 to TRBJ2-1; D is unclear. The V and J ends lost 6 bases and 8 bases respectively, with 11 bases between them. CDR3 size: 12 residues. The chain's CDR3 is CASSRPPDEQFF. The CDR3 nucleotides read TGTGCCAGCAGCCGCCCTCCGGATGAGCAGTTCTTC.

The chain employs TRBV6-1 and TRBJ1-4; D is ambiguous. Germline V gene sequence: CDR1 MNHNS, CDR2 SASEGT. This CDR3 spans 13 amino acids. V was cut by 2 bases and J by 8 bases, with 9 bases left in between. CDR3 coding DNA: TGTGCCAGCAGTGAAATCATCGGGGAAAAACTGTTTTTT. This sequence encodes CASSEIIGEKLFF.

The CDR3 bases are TGTGCCAGCAGCTTCCTCGGAGGCTCTTTCTATGGCTACACCTTC. Translated: CASSFLGGSFYGYTF. The chain recombines TRBV7-9 with TRBJ1-2; D is unresolved. Trimming pared 3 bases from V and 4 bases from J, leaving 15 bases between. Looked up from germline, CDR1 is SEHNR and CDR2 is FQNEAQ (reference sequence). The CDR3 spans 15 residues.

This clone was counted a few times. This chain links TRBV4-3 with TRBJ1-6, with D possibly being TRBD1 (6 bases). The ends were cut back, 0 bases at V and 4 bases at J, with 13 bases in the middle. Germline V CDR1 and CDR2: LGHNA, YSLEER. The CDR3 loop spans 17 amino acids. CDR3 sequence: CASSQDRGQGYNSPLHF. Written as DNA, the CDR3 is TGCGCCAGCAGCCAAGATCGTGGGCAGGGGTATAATTCACCCCTCCACTTT.

CDR3 nucleotide sequence: TGTGCCAGCAGCGGAACTAGCGGCTATAATAGTGAGCAGTTCTTC. Protein product: CASSGTSGYNSEQFF. This rearrangement joins TRBV9 to TRBJ2-1; the match to TRBD2 covers 8 bases. Germline loops: CDR1 SGDLS, CDR2 YYNGEE. With V trimmed by 3 bases and J by 9 bases, 11 bases remained unmatched. The CDR3 loop spans 15 amino acids.

This CDR3 reads CASSLSDRVYGYTF. For the CDR3, the DNA is TGTGCCAGCAGCTTATCGGACAGGGTCTATGGCTACACCTTC. The rearrangement links TRBV7-2 to TRBJ1-2; 8 nucleotides line up with TRBD1. Germline V gene sequence: CDR1 SGHTA, CDR2 FQGNSA. This CDR3 comprises 14 residues. Trimming removed 2 bases from V and 4 bases from J; junction bases left unmatched: 3.

The genes are TRBV7-8 and TRBJ2-5; no definite D call. The germline V gene has CDR1 SGHVS and CDR2 FQNEAQ. V lost 5 bases and J 1 base, leaving 20 bases between the germline ends. This CDR3 is built from 17 residues. This CDR3 is CASSASRGAATQETQYF. CDR3 sequence (DNA): TGTGCCAGCAGCGCATCTCGTGGAGCTGCCACCCAAGAGACCCAGTACTTC.

The chain is built from TRBV4-1 and TRBJ2-7, with D perhaps TRBD2 (6 bases). CDR1 and CDR2 from the germline V gene are MGHRA and YSYEKL. With 1 base removed from V and 4 bases from J, the gap between germline ends came to 8 bases. The length of the CDR3 is 13 residues. The CDR3 spells CASSQAREYEQYF. In nucleotides, the CDR3 is TGCGCCAGCAGCCAAGCTCGGGAGTACGAGCAGTACTTC.

CDR3 sequence: CASSPIEGTLYEQYF. The CDR3, as DNA: TGTGCCAGCTCACCCATAGAGGGTACCCTCTACGAGCAGTACTTC. The chain has TRBV18 and TRBJ2-7, with D possibly TRBD2 on 5 matching bases. Germline V gene lookup returns CDR1 KGHSH and CDR2 LQKENI. The CDR3 has 15 amino acids. Trimming shortened V by 3 bases and J by 3 bases, and 15 bases separated the two germline ends.

The chain is built from TRBV5-8 and TRBJ2-5; D perhaps matches TRBD1 (6 bases). The ends were cut back, 0 bases at V and 3 bases at J, with 6 bases in the middle. The CDR3 spans 13 residues. The V gene's germline CDR1 is SGHTS and CDR2 YDEGEE. The DNA for the CDR3 is TGTGCCAGCAGCTTGGACAGGGAAGAGACCCAGTACTTC. Translating gives CASSLDREETQYF.

V is TRBV30 and J is TRBJ2-5; D might be TRBD2 (6 bases). CDR3 length: 11 residues. Germline V gives CDR1 GTSNPN, CDR2 SVGIG (reference sequence). V gave up 4 bases and J gave up 5 bases, with 8 bases separating them. This CDR3 reads CAWTTSETQYF. The CDR3 DNA reads as TGTGCCTGGACTACTAGCGAGACCCAGTACTTC.

CDR3 residues: CASSRGLSNQPQHF. DNA of the CDR3: TGTGCCAGCAGTAGGGGGCTGAGCAATCAGCCCCAGCATTTT. The chain employs TRBV6-2 or TRBV6-3 and TRBJ1-5; 7 bases fit TRBD1. Looked up from germline, CDR1 is MNHEY and CDR2 is SVGEGT. The CDR3 length is 14 residues. Unmatched junction bases numbered 2, after V lost 5 bases and J lost 1 base.

The rearrangement links TRBV2 to TRBJ1-5; no definite D call. Trimming took 7 bases from V and 0 from J, leaving 4 bases between them. Germline CDR1 is SNHLY and CDR2 is FYNNEI. CDR3 length: 12 amino acids. Written as DNA, the CDR3 is TGTGCCAGCACAAATAGCAATCAGCCCCAGCATTTT. Translation gives CASTNSNQPQHF. The variable domain in full, completed from reference TRBV2 and TRBJ1-5, reads EPEVTQTPSHQVTQMGQEVILRCVPISNHLYFYWYRQILGQKVEFLVSFYNNEISEKSEIFDDQFSVERPDGSNFTLKIRSTKLEDSAMYFCASTNSNQPQHFGDGTRLSIL.

This chain uses TRBV4-2 with TRBJ2-7, with D hard to call. This CDR3 spans 13 amino acids. CDR1 and CDR2 (germline): LGHNA, YNFKEQ. V lost 3 bases, J lost 3 bases, and 9 bases lay in between. CDR3 residues: CASSHLPGYEQYF. In DNA form, the CDR3 reads TGTGCCAGCAGCCACCTCCCGGGCTACGAGCAGTACTTC.

The chain has TRBV28 and TRBJ1-1; 7 bases fit TRBD1. Germline-derived CDR1 and CDR2 are MDHEN and SYDVKM. This CDR3 contains 15 residues. V dropped 6 bases and J dropped 4; count of bases not matched to a gene: 11. CDR3 sequence (DNA): TGTGCCAGCAGGCCCAGAGAACAGGGGTCCACTGAAGCTTTCTTT. Translated, it gives CASRPREQGSTEAFF.

V and J are TRBV28 and TRBJ1-1; possibly TRBD1 for D (5 bases). The CDR3 totals 14 residues. Germline-derived CDR1 and CDR2 are MDHEN and SYDVKM. With 2 bases removed from V and 4 bases from J, the gap between germline ends came to 11 bases. The CDR3 DNA reads as TGTGCCAGCAGTTTACAGGGATTGATCACTGAAGCTTTCTTT. Translated, it gives CASSLQGLITEAFF.

The CDR3 DNA reads as TGCGCCAGCAGCTTGGGGGGACTGCCTGGGGCCAACGTCCTGACTTTC. The encoded protein is CASSLGGLPGANVLTF. This rearrangement joins TRBV5-1 to TRBJ2-6; tentative D call: TRBD2 (6 bases). This CDR3 region has 16 residues. V dropped 0 bases and J dropped 2 bases, with 9 bases sitting between them. Germline CDR1 and CDR2: SGHRS and YFSETQ.

This clone was seen a handful of times. The gene calls are TRBV19 and TRBJ1-1; maybe TRBD1 (6 bases). This CDR3 is built from 15 residues. Germline V gene lookup returns CDR1 LNHDA and CDR2 SQIVND (reference sequence). V lost 5 bases and J lost 1, with 14 bases in between. This CDR3 is CASSPDRRQNTEAFF. In DNA, the CDR3 is TGTGCCAGTAGTCCTGACAGGCGACAGAACACTGAAGCTTTCTTT. The full variable domain, with the rest looked up from reference TRBV19 and TRBJ1-1, is DGGITQSPKYLFRKEGQNVTLSCEQNLNHDAMYWYRQDPGQGLRLIYYSQIVNDFQKGDIAEGYSVSREKKESFPLTVTSAQKNPTAFYLCASSPDRRQNTEAFFGQGTRLTVV.

V is TRBV29-1 and J is TRBJ2-3; D is perhaps TRBD1 (5 bases). This CDR3 is built from 14 residues. V lost 4 bases, J lost 1 base, and 12 bases lay in between. Germline lookup yields CDR1 SQVTM and CDR2 ANQGSEA. For the CDR3, the DNA is TGCAGCGTTGCCAAGGGGCAGGGCACAGATACGCAGTATTTT. Translated: CSVAKGQGTDTQYF.

The chain recombines TRBV3-1 (or the pseudogene TRBV3-2) with TRBJ2-7; D possibly corresponds to TRBD2 (7 bases). Germline V CDR1 and CDR2: LGHDT, YNNKEL (reference sequence). V was clipped by 4 bases and J by 2 bases, with 15 bases between them. The CDR3 is 15 residues long. The CDR3 is CASSRAPGGTYEQYF. The CDR3 nucleotides read TGTGCCAGCAGCCGAGCCCCGGGGGGCACCTACGAGCAGTACTTC.

Concerning this clone itself: One end of the junction fails to match germline, which may point to a read error. The chain carries TRBV19 and TRBJ2-1; TRBD1 is a possible D gene (7 bases). Per the germline V gene, CDR1 is LNHDA and CDR2 is SQIVND (reference sequence). The CDR3 covers 16 residues. For the CDR3, the DNA is TGTGCCAGTAGTATCCTGCGGAGGGGGCCCTACAGTGAGCAGTTCTTC. As protein: CASSILRRGPYSEQFF.